This TCR beta chain was identified in a study of a mutant IDH1 vaccine in newly diagnosed glioma. Looking at the study overall: The first vaccination came 4-6 weeks after radiotherapy alone, or with temozolomide cycles. Patients' prior therapy spanned radiotherapy, temozolomide, or both; most underwent both.

Assay: immunoSEQ multiplex PCR; the TCRdb copy retains only in-frame clones and omits some. The sample lists 50,000 to 70,000 clones; 60% to 75% were seen once. The ends were cut back, 2 bases at V and 5 bases at J, with 12 bases in the middle. The germline CDR1 and CDR2 sequences are MNHEY and SVGAGI. The CDR3 consists of 14 residues. Time point given: week 35, safety follow-up. Every single dose of the vaccine, 300 ug of mutant IDH1 20-mer peptide, came with topical imiquimod. This clone was observed many times. The target antigen is unknown. The chain uses TRBV6-5 and TRBJ1-2; D perhaps matches TRBD1 (5 bases). Sequencing used PBMCs, obtained from a glioma patient whose treatment included an IDH1 peptide vaccine. The TCR originated in a man between 45 and 60 years old with glioma. CDR3 sequence (DNA): TGTGCCAGCAGTTACGTCCAGGGAGAATATGGCTACACCTTC. This encodes CASSYVQGEYGYTF.